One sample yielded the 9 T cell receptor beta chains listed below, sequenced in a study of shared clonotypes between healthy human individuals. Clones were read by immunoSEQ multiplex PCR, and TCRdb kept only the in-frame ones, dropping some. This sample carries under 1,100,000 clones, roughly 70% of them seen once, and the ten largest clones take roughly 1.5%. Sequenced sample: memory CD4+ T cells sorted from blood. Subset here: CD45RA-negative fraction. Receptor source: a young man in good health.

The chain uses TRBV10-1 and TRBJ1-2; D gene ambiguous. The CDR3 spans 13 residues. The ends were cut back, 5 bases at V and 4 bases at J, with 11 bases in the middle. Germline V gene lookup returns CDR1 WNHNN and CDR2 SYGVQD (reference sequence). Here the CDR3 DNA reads TGCGCCAGCAGTCCGGACGGGTCCTATGGCTACACCTTC. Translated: CASSPDGSYGYTF.

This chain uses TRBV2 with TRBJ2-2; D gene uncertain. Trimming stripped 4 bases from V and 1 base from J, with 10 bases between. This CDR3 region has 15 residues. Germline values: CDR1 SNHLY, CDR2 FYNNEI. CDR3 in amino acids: CASSVMVVNTGELFF. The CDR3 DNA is TGTGCCAGCAGTGTTATGGTGGTGAACACCGGGGAGCTGTTTTTT.

This chain's CDR3 is CASSFRVSRNQPQHF. CDR3 sequence (DNA): TGTGCCAGCAGTTTCAGGGTCTCTCGCAATCAGCCCCAGCATTTT. The chain combines TRBV28 with TRBJ1-5; perhaps TRBD1 as D (5 bases). Germline CDR1 and CDR2: MDHEN and SYDVKM. The CDR3 extends over 15 amino acids. The V end was cut by 3 bases, the J end by 2 bases, with 11 bases between. Based on the CDR3 plus reference TRBV28 and TRBJ1-5, the full variable domain is DVKVTQSSRYLVKRTGEKVFLECVQDMDHENMFWYRQDPGLGLRLIYFSYDVKMKEKGDIPEGYSVSREKKERFSLILESASTNQTSMYLCASSFRVSRNQPQHFGDGTRLSIL.

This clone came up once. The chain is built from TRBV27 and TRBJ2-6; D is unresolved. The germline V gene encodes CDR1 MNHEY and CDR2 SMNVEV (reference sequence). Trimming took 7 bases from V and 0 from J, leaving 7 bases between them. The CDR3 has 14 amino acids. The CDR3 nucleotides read TGTGCCAGCACGTCAAGCTCTGGGGCCAACGTCCTGACTTTC. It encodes CASTSSSGANVLTF.

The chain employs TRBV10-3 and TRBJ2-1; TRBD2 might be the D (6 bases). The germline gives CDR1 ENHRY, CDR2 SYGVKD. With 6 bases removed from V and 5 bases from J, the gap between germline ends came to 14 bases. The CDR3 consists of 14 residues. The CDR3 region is CAISLRDSDNEQFF. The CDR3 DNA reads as TGTGCCATCAGCCTCCGGGACTCAGACAATGAGCAGTTCTTC.

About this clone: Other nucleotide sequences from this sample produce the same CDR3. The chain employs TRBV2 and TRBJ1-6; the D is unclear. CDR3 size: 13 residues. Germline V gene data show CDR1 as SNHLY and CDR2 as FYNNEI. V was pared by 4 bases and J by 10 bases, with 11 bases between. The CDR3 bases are TGTGCCAGCAGTGGGCAGGCCGGGTCACCCCTCCACTTT. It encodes CASSGQAGSPLHF. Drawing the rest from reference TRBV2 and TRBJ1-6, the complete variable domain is EPEVTQTPSHQVTQMGQEVILRCVPISNHLYFYWYRQILGQKVEFLVSFYNNEISEKSEIFDDQFSVERPDGSNFTLKIRSTKLEDSAMYFCASSGQAGSPLHFGNGTRLTVT.

The CDR3 here is CASSPTTDRTYGYTF. The CDR3 DNA sequence: TGTGCCAGCTCACCCACGACGGACAGGACCTATGGCTACACCTTC. The J gene is TRBJ1-2, the V gene TRBV18; 7 nucleotides agree with TRBD1. The CDR3 has 15 residues. J was trimmed by 4 bases and V by 3 bases; bases with no gene match: 8. Germline CDR1 reads KGHSH; CDR2 reads LQKENI.

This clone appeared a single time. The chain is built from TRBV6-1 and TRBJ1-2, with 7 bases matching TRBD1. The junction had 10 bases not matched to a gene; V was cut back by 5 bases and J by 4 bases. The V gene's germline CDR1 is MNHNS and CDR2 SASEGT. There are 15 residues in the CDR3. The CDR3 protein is CASSSPPTGTYGYTF. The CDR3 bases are TGTGCCAGCAGTTCTCCCCCGACAGGGACCTATGGCTACACCTTC.

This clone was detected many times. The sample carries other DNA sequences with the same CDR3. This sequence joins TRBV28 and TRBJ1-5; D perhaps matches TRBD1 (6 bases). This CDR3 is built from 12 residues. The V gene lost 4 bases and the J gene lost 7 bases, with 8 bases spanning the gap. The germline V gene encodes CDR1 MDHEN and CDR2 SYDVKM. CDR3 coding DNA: TGTGCCAGCAGTTCACAGGGCCAGCCCCAGCATTTT. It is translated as CASSSQGQPQHF.